This T cell receptor (beta chain) was retrieved from a study of T cells expressing NK-cell markers. Study-wide context: The authors derived TCR beta repertoires from sorted CD3+CD56+NKG2C+, CD3+CD56+NKG2C- and CD3+CD56-NKG2C+ T cells. Study-wide points: Of the CD8+ T cell pool in about six donors, about 1.0-8% was accounted for by dominant NKG2C+ clonotypes. Questions lingered over whether expanded NKG2C+ T cell clones were HCMV-specific.

Libraries used 5'RACE template switching adding universal primer site and UMIs. TCRdb reworked the 5' RACE reads into one entry per CDR3 protein, no DNA. The sample table sets out fewer than 400,000 distinct CDR3 sequences. CDR1 KGHDR and CDR2 SFDVKD come from the germline V gene. The CDR3 has 16 residues. With respect to this clonotype: Its antigen is unknown.

Input material: blood T cells: a sorted CD56 or NKG2C T cell subset, CD4+ or CD8+ T cells, or bulk PBMC T cells (not recorded which). This receptor was identified in a man aged 18-70 years in good health. The chain recombines TRBV24-1 with TRBJ2-3; TCRdb proposes TRBD2, but this gene call is untestable without DNA. CDR3: CATSASFGGVADTQYF.